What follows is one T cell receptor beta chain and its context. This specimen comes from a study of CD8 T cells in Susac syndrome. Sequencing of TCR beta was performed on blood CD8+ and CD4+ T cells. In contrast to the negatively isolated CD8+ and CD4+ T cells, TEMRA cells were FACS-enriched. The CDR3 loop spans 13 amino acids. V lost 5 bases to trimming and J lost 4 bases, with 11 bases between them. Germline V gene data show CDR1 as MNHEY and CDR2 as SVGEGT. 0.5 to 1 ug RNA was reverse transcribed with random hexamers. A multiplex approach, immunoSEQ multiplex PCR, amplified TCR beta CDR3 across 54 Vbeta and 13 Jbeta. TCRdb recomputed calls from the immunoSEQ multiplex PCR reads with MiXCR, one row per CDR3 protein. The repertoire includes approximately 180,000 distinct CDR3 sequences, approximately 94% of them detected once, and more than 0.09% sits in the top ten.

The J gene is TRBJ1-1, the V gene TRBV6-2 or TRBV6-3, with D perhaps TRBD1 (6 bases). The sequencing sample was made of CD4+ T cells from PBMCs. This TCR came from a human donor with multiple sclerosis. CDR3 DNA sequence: TGTGCCAGCAGTACAGGGACGGTCACTGAAGCTTTCTTT. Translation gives CASSTGTVTEAFF.